This section outlines one TCR beta chain sequence together with its context. Its antigen remains undetermined. There are no base qualities to consult, and no much larger clone falls within one base. The germline V gene sets CDR1 to SGHAT and CDR2 to FQNNGV. The CDR3 contains 15 residues, cysteine and phenylalanine counted. Just CDR3 DNA is preserved here, 45 bases in frame from base 1. V loses 7 bases, J loses 1 base, and the germline ends lie 13 bases apart. Libraries were made using PCR. TCRdb shows the sequencer as Illumina HiSeq 2500. To reduce PCR and sequencing biases, unique molecular identifiers were incorporated into the TCR beta cDNA libraries. Per 1 to 10 million input T cells, around 500,000 cDNA molecules were obtained, such that each molecule approximated one T cell. The patient libraries were prepared and sequenced using the same protocol as the earlier healthy control dataset. Within a given batch, samples were prepared together, multiplexed and sequenced on the same HiSeq lane. The paper's data handling went like this. Raw barcoded reads were processed with MIGEC, and single-read molecular identifier groups were discarded before consensus assembly and CDR3 extraction. Clonotype tables were post-analysed with VDJtools, normalizing diversity by down-sampling all datasets to the smallest sample size. In repertoire overlap clustering, CDR3 amino acid sequences, but not nucleotide sequences, were matched to correct batch-related cross-sample contamination. The public reads were reanalyzed by TCRdb: fastp trimming at Q25, MiXCR alignment, in-frame beta chains only. Every CDR3 protein is listed once, alongside the most common genes and DNA of its rows. The V and J calls here are based on TCRdb, not the publication. This sample has more than 500,000 distinct CDR3 sequences in its table, and around 34% of those were observed once. The ten largest clonotypes hold roughly 6% of the sample.

TCR beta repertoires were profiled from peripheral blood of roughly twelve young patients with multiple sclerosis to demonstrate the VDJtools post-analysis software. The multiple sclerosis patients were children and adolescents ranging in age from roughly 6 to 16 years. These data come from a study of post-analysis software for immune sequencing data (dated by TCRdb to 2013 to 2016). Regarding the study in general: Disease courses on record covered relapsing-remitting, secondary progressive and progressive-relapsing multiple sclerosis, though some patients had no subtype annotation. The multiple sclerosis patient repertoires were compared with ten to eleven previously published healthy control repertoires from donors aged 6 to 25 years. A subset of samples was prepared in parallel using single-end sample barcoding, then pooled and co-amplified after Illumina adapter ligation.

Findings and caveats that apply to the study as a whole: Strong co-clustering of samples prepared in the same batch was shown by direct clustering with F measure, prompting a batch-effect correction. About 5 TRBV segments, including TRBV5-6, TRBV5-1 and TRBV20-1, were significantly more frequent in patients than controls. Compared with controls, multiple sclerosis patients had significantly lower normalized Chao1 diversity, a finding suggesting substantial peripheral T-cell clonal expansion. The control group was slightly older than the multiple sclerosis patient group.

The sequence was collected from a girl between 2 and 17 years old with multiple sclerosis. Sequencing used blood. The V gene is TRBV11-2 and the J gene is TRBJ2-2; 6 matching bases give a weak D call of TRBD1. The CDR3 region: CASNLGAGNTGELFF. The DNA reads as follows: TGTGCCAGCAACCTGGGGGCAGGGAACACCGGGGAGCTGTTTTTT.